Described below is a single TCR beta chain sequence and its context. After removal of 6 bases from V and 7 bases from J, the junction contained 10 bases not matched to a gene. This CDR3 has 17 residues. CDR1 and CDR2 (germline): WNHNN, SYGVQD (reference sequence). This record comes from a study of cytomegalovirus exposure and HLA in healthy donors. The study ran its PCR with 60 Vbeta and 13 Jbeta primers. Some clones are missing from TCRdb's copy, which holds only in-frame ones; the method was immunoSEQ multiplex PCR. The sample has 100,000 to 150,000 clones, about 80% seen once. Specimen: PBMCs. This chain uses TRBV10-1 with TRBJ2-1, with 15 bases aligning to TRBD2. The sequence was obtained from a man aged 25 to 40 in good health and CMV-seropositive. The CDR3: CASSEPGLAGGWNEQFF. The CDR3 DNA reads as TGCGCCAGCAGCGAACCGGGACTAGCGGGGGGCTGGAATGAGCAGTTCTTC.